This TCR beta chain was sequenced during a study of T cell clonality in common variable immunodeficiency. The CDR3 length is 15 residues. Between the trimmed V and J ends, which lost 7 bases and 4 bases, there was a span of 20 bases. CDR1 is SEHNR, CDR2 FQNEAQ, per germline (reference sequence). Control and CVID samples contributed equal amounts of genomic DNA. Data came from immunoSEQ multiplex PCR; TCRdb stores just in-frame clones and leaves some out. The profile covers about 52,000 clones, none occurring a single time. Concerning this clone: Antigen unknown. The read is 3 residues too short to cover the CDR3 end, so that end is filled in from the germline J gene.

Study-wide points: Shared TCRbeta clones were fewer between CVID subjects than controls. Repertoire-complication correlations in CVID were limited by patient heterogeneity.

The TCR originated in a person between 18 and 69 years old in good health. V is TRBV7-9 and J is TRBJ2-7, with no clear D. Sequencing used peripheral blood mononuclear cells. CDR3 DNA, as far as it was read: TGTGCCAGCACCAGCCCTGGGTCCCTCGGGTACGAG. This sequence encodes CASTSPGSLGYE. The whole CDR3 protein reads CASTSPGSLGYEQYF.